This T cell receptor beta chain emerged from a study of cytomegalovirus exposure and HLA in healthy donors. Comments on this clone: Its cognate antigen is unknown.

The V and J ends lost 0 bases and 0 bases respectively, with 9 bases between them. The V gene's germline CDR1 is MNHNS and CDR2 SASEGT. The CDR3 has 16 residues. Study results and limitations: Immune exposure information comprised only CMV serostatus.

The PCR made use of 60 Vbeta and 13 Jbeta primers. The table came from immunoSEQ multiplex PCR; TCRdb's copy has only in-frame clones and leaves some out. This table holds around 110,000 clones, over 60% found once. The sequenced sample was PBMCs. V and J are TRBV6-1 and TRBJ1-3; no clear D gene. This receptor was taken from a woman aged 18-29 years in good health and CMV-seropositive. CDR3 in amino acids: CASSEARMFSGNTIYF. The CDR3 bases are TGTGCCAGCAGTGAAGCGCGGATGTTCTCTGGAAACACCATATATTTT.